What follows is one TCR beta chain and its context. Germline V gene lookup returns CDR1 GTSNPN and CDR2 SVGIG (reference sequence). The V and J ends lost 5 bases and 0 bases respectively, with 26 bases between them. The CDR3 length is 18 residues. This sample was taken from a study of T cell changes during pregnancy in multiple sclerosis. Clones were read by immunoSEQ multiplex PCR, and TCRdb kept only the in-frame ones, dropping some. The data show 40,000 to 45,000 clones, over 80% seen once. The chain links TRBV30 to TRBJ2-7; D may be TRBD1 (6 bases). Material for sequencing was peripheral blood. This TCR came from a female donor with multiple sclerosis, enrolled in a pregnancy study. CDR3 protein: CAWDPGQSLTPYSYEQYF. Here the CDR3 DNA reads TGTGCCTGGGATCCGGGACAATCCCTCACCCCATACTCCTACGAGCAGTACTTC.